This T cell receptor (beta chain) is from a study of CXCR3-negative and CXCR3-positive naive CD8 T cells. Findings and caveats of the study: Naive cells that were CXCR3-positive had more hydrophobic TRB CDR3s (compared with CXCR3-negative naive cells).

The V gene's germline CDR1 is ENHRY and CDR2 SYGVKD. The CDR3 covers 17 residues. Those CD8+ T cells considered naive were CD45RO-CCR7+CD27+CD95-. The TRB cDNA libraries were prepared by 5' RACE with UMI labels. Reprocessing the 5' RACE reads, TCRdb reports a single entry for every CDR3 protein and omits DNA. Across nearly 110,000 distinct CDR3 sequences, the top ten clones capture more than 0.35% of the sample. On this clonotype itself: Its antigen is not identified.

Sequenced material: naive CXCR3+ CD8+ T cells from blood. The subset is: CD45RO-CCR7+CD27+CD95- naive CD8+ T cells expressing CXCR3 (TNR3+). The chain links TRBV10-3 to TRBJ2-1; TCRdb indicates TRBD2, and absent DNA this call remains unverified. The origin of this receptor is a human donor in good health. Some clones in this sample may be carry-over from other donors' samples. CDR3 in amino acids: CAISELWTSGTNNEQFF.